The sequence of this TCR beta chain was determined in a study of Ad26.COV2.S vaccination and SARS-CoV-2 variants. Of note for this clone: Its antigen is unknown.

General study findings and limits: Non-spike TCR breadth showed similarity between vaccine and placebo recipients.

The table came from immunoSEQ multiplex PCR; TCRdb's copy has only in-frame clones and leaves some out. The table has 250,000 or so clones, roughly 85% seen once. Germline V gives CDR1 LNHDA, CDR2 SQIVND (reference sequence). With 6 bases removed from V and 3 bases from J, the gap between germline ends came to 11 bases. The CDR3 consists of 13 residues. As to treatment: 15 to 20 received Ad26.COV2.S at low or high dose, single or two shots; a few received placebo; per-sample allocation not given. Samples were taken on day 63 after the first vaccine or placebo injection. The chain combines TRBV19 with TRBJ2-5, with TRBD1 as a possible D gene (5 bases). Sequenced here: peripheral blood, sampled in a trial of Ad26.COV2.S vaccine versus placebo. This TCR derives from a person between 18 and 59 years old who received the Ad26.COV2.S COVID-19 vaccine or a placebo. CDR3 in DNA: TGTGCCAGTAGGTCCAGGGTAGAAGAGACCCAGTACTTC. Its protein product is CASRSRVEETQYF.